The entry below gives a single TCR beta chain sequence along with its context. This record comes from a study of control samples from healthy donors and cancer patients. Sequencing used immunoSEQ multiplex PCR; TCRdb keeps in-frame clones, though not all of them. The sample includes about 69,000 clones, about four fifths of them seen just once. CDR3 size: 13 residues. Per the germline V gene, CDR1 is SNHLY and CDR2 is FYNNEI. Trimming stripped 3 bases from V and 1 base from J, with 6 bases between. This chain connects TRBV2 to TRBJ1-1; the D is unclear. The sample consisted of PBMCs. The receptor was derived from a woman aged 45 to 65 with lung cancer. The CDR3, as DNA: TGTGCCAGCAGTGATCCAGGGAACACTGAAGCTTTCTTT. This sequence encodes CASSDPGNTEAFF.